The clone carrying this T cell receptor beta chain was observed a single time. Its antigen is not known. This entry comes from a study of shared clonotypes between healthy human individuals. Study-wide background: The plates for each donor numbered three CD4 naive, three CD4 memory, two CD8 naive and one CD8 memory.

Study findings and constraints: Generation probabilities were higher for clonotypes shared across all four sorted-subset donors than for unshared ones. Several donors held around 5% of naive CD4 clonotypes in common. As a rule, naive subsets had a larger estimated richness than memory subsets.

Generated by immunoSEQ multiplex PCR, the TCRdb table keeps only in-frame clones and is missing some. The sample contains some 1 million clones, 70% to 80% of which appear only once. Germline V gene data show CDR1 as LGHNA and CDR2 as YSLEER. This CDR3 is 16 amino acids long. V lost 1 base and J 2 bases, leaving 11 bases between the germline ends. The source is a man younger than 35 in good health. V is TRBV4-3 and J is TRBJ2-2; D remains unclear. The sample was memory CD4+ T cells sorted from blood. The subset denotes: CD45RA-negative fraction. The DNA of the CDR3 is TGCGCCAGCAGCCAAGTAGGATCAGGAAACACCGGGGAGCTGTTTTTT. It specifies CASSQVGSGNTGELFF.